This is a list of T cell receptor beta chains from one sample in a study of blood T cell repertoires in COVID-19. The protocol was immunoSEQ multiplex PCR, while the TCRdb copy is restricted to in-frame clones and leaves out a portion. Of over 100,000 clones listed, 81% are singletons. Sequencing input: peripheral blood. Every receptor here comes from a human donor in a cohort sampled during active COVID-19. CDR3s include the opening cysteine and the closing phenylalanine or tryptophan. Fields, in order: D gene, V gene, J gene, CDR3 protein. The D gene is left open where the match is weak.

D gene: TRBD1
V gene: TRBV11-3
J gene: TRBJ1-4
CDR3 protein: CASSPQTGQAINEKLFF

D gene: TRBD1
V gene: TRBV30
J gene: TRBJ1-2
CDR3 protein: CAWTRDRVGGYTF

D gene: NA
V gene: TRBV5-1
J gene: TRBJ1-1
CDR3 protein: CASSFETPGTEAFF

D gene: NA
V gene: TRBV18
J gene: TRBJ2-3
CDR3 protein: CASSPPTTGTDTQYF

D gene: NA
V gene: TRBV5-6
J gene: TRBJ1-6
CDR3 protein: CASSYRLTTENSPLHF

D gene: TRBD1
V gene: TRBV4-3
J gene: TRBJ2-1
CDR3 protein: CASSQDGTDNEQFF

D gene: TRBD1
V gene: TRBV28
J gene: TRBJ1-2
CDR3 protein: CASSEGNRGRFGYTF

D gene: NA
V gene: TRBV11-3
J gene: TRBJ2-3
CDR3 protein: CASSLDLEGDTQYF

D gene: NA
V gene: TRBV5-1
J gene: TRBJ2-7
CDR3 protein: CASSPDRGLAGVEQYF

D gene: NA
V gene: TRBV5-6
J gene: TRBJ2-6
CDR3 protein: CASSLRGRAHSGANVLTF

D gene: TRBD1
V gene: TRBV7-2
J gene: TRBJ1-1
CDR3 protein: CASSPRSGGTGGTTEAFF

D gene: TRBD1
V gene: TRBV18
J gene: TRBJ1-1
CDR3 protein: CASSPRPLGQANTEAFF

D gene: TRBD1
V gene: TRBV3-1/TRBV3-2
J gene: TRBJ1-2
CDR3 protein: CASSPRTGANYGYTF

D gene: NA
V gene: TRBV29-1
J gene: TRBJ2-2
CDR3 protein: CSLVSANTGELFF

D gene: TRBD1
V gene: TRBV5-6
J gene: TRBJ1-5
CDR3 protein: CASSLTGGWNQPQHF

D gene: NA
V gene: TRBV3-1/TRBV3-2
J gene: TRBJ2-6
CDR3 protein: CASSHSTGLSSGANVLTF

D gene: NA
V gene: TRBV7-9
J gene: TRBJ1-6
CDR3 protein: CASSPNLHGGSLHF

D gene: TRBD1
V gene: TRBV19
J gene: TRBJ1-4
CDR3 protein: CASSGNRGTNEKLFF

D gene: NA
V gene: TRBV7-7
J gene: TRBJ2-3
CDR3 protein: CASSSTSSGTDTQYF

D gene: NA
V gene: TRBV9
J gene: TRBJ2-3
CDR3 protein: CASSVGGGPFDTQYF

D gene: TRBD1
V gene: TRBV6-5
J gene: TRBJ2-1
CDR3 protein: CASRGQKSSYNEQFF

D gene: TRBD1
V gene: TRBV5-1
J gene: TRBJ2-7
CDR3 protein: CASSLEGQSSYEQYF

D gene: TRBD1
V gene: TRBV7-9
J gene: TRBJ1-2
CDR3 protein: CASSPGQGALYGYTF

D gene: NA
V gene: TRBV7-8
J gene: TRBJ2-3
CDR3 protein: CASSLDSGAASTDTQYF

D gene: NA
V gene: TRBV28
J gene: TRBJ1-1
CDR3 protein: CASRKPTGNTEAFF

D gene: TRBD1
V gene: TRBV2
J gene: TRBJ2-7
CDR3 protein: CASRRTGAAYEQYF

D gene: NA
V gene: TRBV11-3
J gene: TRBJ1-4
CDR3 protein: CASSLGQATNEKLFF

D gene: TRBD1
V gene: TRBV7-9
J gene: TRBJ2-1
CDR3 protein: CASSSTRDRTSSYNEQFF

D gene: TRBD2
V gene: TRBV5-4
J gene: TRBJ2-3
CDR3 protein: CASSLGVAGRDTQYF

D gene: TRBD2
V gene: TRBV11-3
J gene: NA
CDR3 protein: CASSPAGTSGDYEQYF

D gene: NA
V gene: TRBV15
J gene: TRBJ2-2
CDR3 protein: CAAGTPWTGELFF

D gene: TRBD2
V gene: TRBV4-3
J gene: TRBJ2-5
CDR3 protein: CASSSRLAGGPGETQYF

D gene: NA
V gene: TRBV6-2/TRBV6-3
J gene: TRBJ1-1
CDR3 protein: CASSLQPGNTEAFF

D gene: TRBD1
V gene: TRBV7-3
J gene: TRBJ2-5
CDR3 protein: CASSLLGQGKKETQYF

D gene: NA
V gene: TRBV6-6
J gene: TRBJ1-5
CDR3 protein: CASSYGTRNQPQHF

D gene: NA
V gene: TRBV30
J gene: TRBJ1-5
CDR3 protein: CAWSHRDKNQPQHF

D gene: NA
V gene: TRBV5-1
J gene: TRBJ2-6
CDR3 protein: CASRSTGSGANVLTF

D gene: TRBD1
V gene: TRBV6-5
J gene: TRBJ2-7
CDR3 protein: CASGRGQGDNEQYF

D gene: TRBD2
V gene: TRBV9
J gene: TRBJ2-1
CDR3 protein: CASSVEVGGRNEQFF

D gene: TRBD1
V gene: TRBV7-9
J gene: TRBJ2-7
CDR3 protein: CASSASDRASYEQYF

D gene: TRBD2
V gene: TRBV19
J gene: TRBJ2-1
CDR3 protein: CASSPGTSRYNEQFF

D gene: TRBD1
V gene: TRBV6-5
J gene: TRBJ1-2
CDR3 protein: CASSYSTGYGYTF

D gene: TRBD1
V gene: TRBV6-5
J gene: TRBJ1-6
CDR3 protein: CASKDRGHSPLHF

D gene: NA
V gene: TRBV19
J gene: TRBJ1-5
CDR3 protein: CASSTSRGQPQHF

D gene: NA
V gene: TRBV19
J gene: TRBJ1-1
CDR3 protein: CASSSHPRSYRVNTEAFF

D gene: NA
V gene: TRBV25-1
J gene: TRBJ2-2
CDR3 protein: CATRGQGNTGELFF

D gene: NA
V gene: TRBV10-3
J gene: TRBJ2-1
CDR3 protein: CAISERESGSNEQFF

D gene: TRBD1
V gene: TRBV11-1
J gene: TRBJ1-2
CDR3 protein: CASSPGLGQDGYTF

D gene: NA
V gene: TRBV12-3/TRBV12-4
J gene: TRBJ2-7
CDR3 protein: CASRTTGRDEQYF

D gene: NA
V gene: TRBV7-9
J gene: TRBJ2-1
CDR3 protein: CASSLAGRGDEQFF

D gene: TRBD2
V gene: TRBV14
J gene: TRBJ2-3
CDR3 protein: CASSQGLADTQYF

D gene: NA
V gene: TRBV7-9
J gene: TRBJ1-1
CDR3 protein: CASSPNRENTEAFF

D gene: TRBD1
V gene: TRBV7-9
J gene: TRBJ1-1
CDR3 protein: CASSSQGAGNTEAFF

D gene: TRBD1
V gene: TRBV12-5
J gene: TRBJ1-2
CDR3 protein: CASGWVGTGSIGYGYTF

D gene: NA
V gene: TRBV5-4
J gene: TRBJ2-1
CDR3 protein: CASGGNNNEQFF

D gene: NA
V gene: TRBV6-2/TRBV6-3
J gene: TRBJ1-1
CDR3 protein: CASSPSARPHTEAFF

D gene: NA
V gene: TRBV11-3
J gene: TRBJ2-2
CDR3 protein: CASSPGGSGYANTGELFF

D gene: NA
V gene: TRBV28
J gene: TRBJ2-7
CDR3 protein: CASSTGYPYEQYF

D gene: NA
V gene: TRBV4-1
J gene: TRBJ2-7
CDR3 protein: CASSQDFGQLYEQYF

D gene: NA
V gene: TRBV5-1
J gene: TRBJ1-3
CDR3 protein: CASSQSGGSGNTIYF